The clone carrying this T cell receptor beta chain came up once. Participant-given clinical history determined each cohort assignment. In Cohort 3, a recovered donor had either two negative PCRs, clearance, or symptom resolution. This entry comes from a study of blood T cell repertoires in COVID-19. Background on the study: Samples of COVID-19 (acute and convalescent) were obtained from the United States, Italy and Spain.

Per the original data handling: Reference gene primer amplification gave nucleated cell count estimates. Here immunoSEQ multiplex PCR was the method, and the copy in TCRdb shows in-frame clones only, minus some. The V and J calls and clone size are taken from that table; D and trimming were inferred from the DNA. The repertoire includes approximately 170,000 clones, approximately 81% of them detected once, and nearly 8% sits in the top ten. The V segment lost 4 bases and the J segment 7 bases; nucleotides outside the gene matches: 6. Germline values: CDR1 SGHTA, CDR2 FQGTGA. The CDR3 has 13 amino acids.

The chain links TRBV7-3 to TRBJ2-5; 7 bases are a match to TRBD1. Sample: PBMCs or T cells enriched from blood (not recorded which). This clonotype was obtained from a woman aged 45-59 years who had recovered from COVID-19. The CDR3 sequence: CASSSTGFGTQYF. The CDR3, as DNA: TGTGCCAGCAGCTCGACAGGGTTTGGGACCCAGTACTTC.